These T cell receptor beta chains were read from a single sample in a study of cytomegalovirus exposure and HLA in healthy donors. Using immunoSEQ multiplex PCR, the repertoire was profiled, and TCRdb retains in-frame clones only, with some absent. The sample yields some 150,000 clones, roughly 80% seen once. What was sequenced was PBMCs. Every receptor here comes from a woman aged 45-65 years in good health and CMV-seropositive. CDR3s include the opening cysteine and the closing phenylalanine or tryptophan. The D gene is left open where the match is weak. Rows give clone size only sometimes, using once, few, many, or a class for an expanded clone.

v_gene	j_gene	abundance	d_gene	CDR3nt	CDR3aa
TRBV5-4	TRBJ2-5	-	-	TGTGCCAGCAGCGCCAGGGACTTTCAAGAGACCCAGTACTTC	CASSARDFQETQYF
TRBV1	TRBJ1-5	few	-	TGCACCAGCAGCCCCCCCGGGAAGGGAAGAGAGGGCAATCAGCCCCAGCATTTT	CTSSPPGKGREGNQPQHF
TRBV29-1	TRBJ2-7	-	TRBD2	TGCAGCGCTCTCGGGACTACTATAGGGGCCTCCTACGAGCAGTACTTC	CSALGTTIGASYEQYF
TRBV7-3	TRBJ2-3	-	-	TGTGCCAGCAGCCGAACTAGAACCTCAGATACGCAGTATTTT	CASSRTRTSDTQYF
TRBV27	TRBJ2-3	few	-	TGTGCCAGCAGTCTAAACAGATACACAGATACGCAGTATTTT	CASSLNRYTDTQYF
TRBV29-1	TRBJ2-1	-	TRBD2	TGCAGCGTCCGCCAGCGGGGGAGCTCCTACAATGAGCAGTTCTTC	CSVRQRGSSYNEQFF
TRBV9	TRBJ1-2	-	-	TGTGCCAGCAGAACGGGGGGGGGCTACACCTTC	CASRTGGGYTF
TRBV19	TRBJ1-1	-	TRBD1	TGTGCCAGTACAGGGGGCGCCGATCCCACTGAAGCTTTCTTT	CASTGGADPTEAFF
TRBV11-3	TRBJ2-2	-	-	TGTGCCAGCAGCTTAGGGCAGGGCGAATACACCGGGGAGCTGTTTTTT	CASSLGQGEYTGELFF
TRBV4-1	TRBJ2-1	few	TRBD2	TGCGCCAGCAGCCAAGAGGAACTGGGACTAAACGGAAATGAGCAGTTCTTC	CASSQEELGLNGNEQFF
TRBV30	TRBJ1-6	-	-	TGTGCCTGGAGACGCCGGGTTTATAATTCACCCCTCCACTTT	CAWRRRVYNSPLHF
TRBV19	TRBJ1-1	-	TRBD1	TGTGCCAGCCGATCCTACAGGGGCACTGAAGCTTTCTTT	CASRSYRGTEAFF
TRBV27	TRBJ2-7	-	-	TGTGCCAGCAGTTTATCGTCGGGTTACGAGCAGTACTTC	CASSLSSGYEQYF
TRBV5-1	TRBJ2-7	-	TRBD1	TGCGCCAGCAACACTGGACAGGGGGGCGAGCAGTACTTC	CASNTGQGGEQYF
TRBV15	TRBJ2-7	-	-	TGTGCCACCAGCAGAGCTCGGGGCTACGAGCAGTACTTC	CATSRARGYEQYF
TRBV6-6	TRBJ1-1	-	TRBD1	TGTGCCAGCAGTTACGGGGGACAGGGCAGCACTGAAGCTTTCTTT	CASSYGGQGSTEAFF
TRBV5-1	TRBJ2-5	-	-	TGCGCCAGCAGCCCGCTTGGGTTGGGAGGTCAAGAGACCCAGTACTTC	CASSPLGLGGQETQYF
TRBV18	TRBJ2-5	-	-	TGTGCCAGCTCACCACGGTCCCGGGTGTTCCAAGAGACCCAGTACTTC	CASSPRSRVFQETQYF
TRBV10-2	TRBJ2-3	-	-	TGCGCCAGCAGTGAGGGGGGCGGGAGAGGGACAGATACGCAGTATTTT	CASSEGGGRGTDTQYF
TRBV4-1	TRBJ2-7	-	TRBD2	TGCGCCAGCAGCCAAGTTTGGAGGCTAGCGGGCGTTCTGTCCTACGAGCAGTACTTC	CASSQVWRLAGVLSYEQYF
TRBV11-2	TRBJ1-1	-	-	TGTGCCAGCAGCTTAGTATGGAACACTGAAGCTTTCTTT	CASSLVWNTEAFF
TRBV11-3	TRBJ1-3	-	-	TGTGCCAGCAGCTTAGAAGAGGGAAACACCATATATTTT	CASSLEEGNTIYF
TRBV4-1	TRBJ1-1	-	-	TGCGCCAGCAGCCAAGGACAGGACCTTGAAGCTTTCTTT	CASSQGQDLEAFF
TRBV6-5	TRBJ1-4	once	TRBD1	TGTGCCAGCAGTTACTCCAGACAGGGGGCGGGTGAAAAACTGTTTTTT	CASSYSRQGAGEKLFF
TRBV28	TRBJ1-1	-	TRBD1	TGTGCCAGCAAGAGGCAGGGGGCGAACACTGAAGCTTTCTTT	CASKRQGANTEAFF
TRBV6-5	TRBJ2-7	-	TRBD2	TGTGCCAGCAGCCTAGGACTAGCGACATCCTACGAGCAGTACTTC	CASSLGLATSYEQYF
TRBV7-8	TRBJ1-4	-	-	TGTGCCAGCAGCTCATCACAGGGTTTGATTGGTAATGAAAAACTGTTTTTT	CASSSSQGLIGNEKLFF
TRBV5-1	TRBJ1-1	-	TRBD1	TGCGCCAGCAGCTACCAGGGGGGCGAAATGAACACTGAAGCTTTCTTT	CASSYQGGEMNTEAFF
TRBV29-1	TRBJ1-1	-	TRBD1	TGCAGCGGGGTTGCGCTGGGACAGTACTACTTTGAAGCTTTCTTT	CSGVALGQYYFEAFF
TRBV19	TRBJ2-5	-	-	TGTGCCAGTAGTATCCTGGCTAGTGGGACCCAGTACTTC	CASSILASGTQYF
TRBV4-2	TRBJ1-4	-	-	TGTGCCAGCAGCCAAGAGGCGGGAAATGAAAAACTGTTTTTT	CASSQEAGNEKLFF
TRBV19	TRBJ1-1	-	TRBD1	TGTGCCAGTACCATAGGACAGGGTTTGGGGACTGAAGCTTTCTTT	CASTIGQGLGTEAFF
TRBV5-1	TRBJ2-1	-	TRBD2	TGCGCCAGCAGCTTGGGTGGGGGGGACTACAATGAGCAGTTCTTC	CASSLGGGDYNEQFF
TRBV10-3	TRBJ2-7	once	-	TGTGCCATCAGAGGGGACACAGTCTACGAGCAGTACTTC	CAIRGDTVYEQYF
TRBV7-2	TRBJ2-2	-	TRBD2	TGTGCCAGCAGCCTCGTTAGCGGGACCTCAGGCGGGGAGCTGTTTTTT	CASSLVSGTSGGELFF
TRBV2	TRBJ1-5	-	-	TGTGCCAGCAGTGAAGAGGACAGCCCCAATCAGCCCCAGCATTTT	CASSEEDSPNQPQHF
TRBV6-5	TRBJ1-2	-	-	TGTGCCAGCAGTCTCGACAGGCACTATGGCTACACCTTC	CASSLDRHYGYTF